The clone carrying this T cell receptor (beta chain) was recorded only once. This sample was taken from a study of OX40 agonist ivuxolimab in advanced cancers. Study-level information: Patients were infused with ivuxolimab every 2 weeks at 0.01 to 10 mg/kg. Hepatocellular carcinoma, melanoma, renal cell or head and neck cancer occurred in dose-escalation patients.

Libraries were prepared by immunoSEQ multiplex PCR; TCRdb keeps only in-frame clonotypes and omits some of them. Altogether some 69,000 clones are present, 65% to 80% being singletons, with the ten largest covering 2% to 2.5%. With autoimmune disease history or systemic immunosuppression, patients were excluded. Germline CDR1 SGHRS, CDR2 YFSETQ. Trimming took 0 bases from V and 3 from J, leaving 12 bases between them. The CDR3 sequence is 16 residues long. V is TRBV5-1 and J is TRBJ1-4; D gene unclear. This clonotype was sampled from an adult with an advanced solid tumor such as melanoma, head and neck, liver or kidney cancer. This specimen consisted of CD4+ or CD8+ T cells sorted from blood, obtained in a trial of the OX40 agonist ivuxolimab. The CDR3, as DNA: TGCGCCAGCAGCTTGGGGCCGGCCGCCGCTAATGAAAAACTGTTTTTT. Its protein is CASSLGPAAANEKLFF.